Following are 20 T cell receptor beta chains from one sample sequenced in a study of cytomegalovirus exposure and HLA in healthy donors. PCR employed 60 Vbeta and 13 Jbeta primers. TCRdb's copy holds only in-frame clones and misses some; the assay was immunoSEQ multiplex PCR. The table lists 150,000 to 200,000 clones, roughly 83% of them singletons, with around 0.25% in the top ten. The specimen was PBMCs. The receptors stem from a boy between 10 and 17 years old in good health and CMV-seronegative.

This clone was recorded only once. The rearrangement uses TRBV30 and TRBJ1-1; D remains ambiguous. V lost 0 bases and J 3 bases, leaving 8 bases between the germline ends. CDR3 size: 13 residues. Germline CDR1 is GTSNPN and CDR2 is SVGIG (reference sequence). For the CDR3, the DNA is TGTGCCTGGAGTGTACAACAGTACACTGAAGCTTTCTTT. Translating it yields CAWSVQQYTEAFF.

The J gene is TRBJ2-1, the V gene TRBV25-1; 8 positions agree with TRBD2. The CDR3 consists of 15 residues. The V gene's germline CDR1 is MGHDK and CDR2 SYGVNS. The trim removed 2 bases at V and 3 bases at J, leaving 3 bases unmatched. The CDR3 DNA is TGTGCCAGCAGTGAACTGGGACTAGTCTACAATGAGCAGTTCTTC. This codes for CASSELGLVYNEQFF.

The chain couples TRBV6-5 to TRBJ2-7, with D perhaps TRBD2 (6 bases). The CDR3 loop spans 13 amino acids. V was trimmed by 5 bases and J by 3 bases, leaving 11 bases between them. Looked up from germline, CDR1 is MNHEY and CDR2 is SVGAGI. The CDR3 DNA reads TGTGCCAGCAGTCTTGGGGGGTACTACGAGCAGTACTTC. Amino acid sequence: CASSLGGYYEQYF.

The CDR3 DNA reads as TGTGCCAGTAGTATCGGGAACACTGGAAACACCATATATTTT. Translation: CASSIGNTGNTIYF. This chain links TRBV19 with TRBJ1-3, with D unclear. V lost 3 bases, J lost 2 bases, and 8 bases lay in between. CDR3 length: 14 residues. Per the germline V gene, CDR1 is LNHDA and CDR2 is SQIVND (reference sequence).

The genes are TRBV7-9 and TRBJ2-3; tentatively, D is TRBD2 (5 bases). The CDR3 loop spans 15 amino acids. V lost 5 bases to trimming and J lost 0 bases, with 12 bases between them. The V gene's germline CDR1 is SEHNR and CDR2 FQNEAQ (reference sequence). CDR3 in amino acids: CASSTSSTSTDTQYF. CDR3 nucleotide sequence: TGTGCCAGCAGCACATCTAGCACTAGCACAGATACGCAGTATTTT.

V and J are TRBV15 and TRBJ2-5; 7 bases align to TRBD1. Germline CDR1 reads LNHNV; CDR2 reads YYDKDF (reference sequence). The CDR3 contains 14 residues. V trimming: 6 bases; J trimming: 1 base; junction bases outside the gene matches: 5. CDR3 amino acids: CATRADRVQETQYF. Written as DNA, the CDR3 is TGTGCCACCAGGGCCGACAGGGTCCAAGAGACCCAGTACTTC.

The chain recombines TRBV5-4 with TRBJ2-1; the match to TRBD2 covers 13 bases. With 4 bases clipped from V and 8 bases from J, the junction kept 6 bases outside the gene matches. Germline V lookup: CDR1 SGHNT, CDR2 YYREEE (reference sequence). CDR3 length: 15 residues. This chain's CDR3 is CASSVTSGGADEQFF. As DNA, the CDR3 is TGTGCCAGCAGCGTAACTAGCGGGGGGGCCGATGAGCAGTTCTTC.

V usage is TRBV7-9 and J usage is TRBJ2-7; 9 bases agree with TRBD1. V dropped 1 base and J dropped 3; count of bases not matched to a gene: 10. CDR1 and CDR2 (germline): SEHNR, FQNEAQ (reference sequence). This CDR3 region has 17 residues. CDR3 coding DNA: TGTGCCAGCAGCTTAGGCCGGACAGGGGCCTTACGCTACGAGCAGTACTTC. This encodes CASSLGRTGALRYEQYF.

The rearrangement links TRBV10-3 to TRBJ2-1; 9 bases match TRBD1. Germline V CDR1 and CDR2: ENHRY, SYGVKD. This CDR3 spans 15 amino acids. Losses at the gene ends were 6 bases for V and 5 bases for J; bases not matched to a gene: 8. The DNA for the CDR3 is TGTGCCATCAGGGACAGGGGTTTGCAGGACAATGAGCAGTTCTTC. Residues: CAIRDRGLQDNEQFF.

V gene TRBV7-9 combines with J gene TRBJ1-2; possible D gene TRBD1, 6 bases. The ends were cut back, 1 base at V and 7 bases at J, with 10 bases in the middle. This CDR3 has 13 residues. The germline V gene has CDR1 SEHNR and CDR2 FQNEAQ (reference sequence). CDR3 DNA: TGTGCCAGCAGCTTAGTGCGGGGGCCTGGCTACACCTTC. Its translation: CASSLVRGPGYTF.

This clone was recorded once. The rearrangement links TRBV9 to TRBJ1-2; 7 nucleotides agree with TRBD1. Germline-derived CDR1 and CDR2 are SGDLS and YYNGEE. The V segment lost 0 bases and the J segment 5 bases; nucleotides outside the gene matches: 7. There are 15 residues in the CDR3. For the CDR3, the DNA is TGTGCCAGCAGCGTAGGTCCCGGGACAGCTTATGGCTACACCTTC. Translated: CASSVGPGTAYGYTF.

The chain links TRBV6-5 to TRBJ1-2; perhaps TRBD1 as D (6 bases). This CDR3 region has 11 residues. Trimming took 7 bases from V and 7 from J, leaving 10 bases between them. Per the germline V gene, CDR1 is MNHEY and CDR2 is SVGAGI. CDR3 in amino acids: CASTGGAGYTF. The CDR3 DNA sequence: TGTGCCAGCACTGGGGGCGCTGGCTACACCTTC.

The chain uses TRBV7-9 and TRBJ2-2, with 9 positions matching TRBD2. With 5 bases clipped from V and 7 bases from J, the junction kept 14 bases outside the gene matches. Germline CDR1 is SEHNR and CDR2 is FQNEAQ (reference sequence). The CDR3 has 17 amino acids. CDR3: CASSRRISGRLGGELFF. In nucleotides, the CDR3 is TGTGCCAGCAGCAGACGTATTAGCGGGAGATTAGGCGGGGAGCTGTTTTTT.

This clone was seen a few times. The chain has TRBV28 and TRBJ1-5, with TRBD1 matching over 10 bases. Trimming removed 6 bases from V and 11 bases from J; junction bases left unmatched: 10. CDR1 MDHEN and CDR2 SYDVKM come from the germline V gene. The CDR3 spans 14 residues. Written as DNA, the CDR3 is TGTGCCAGCAGCCCGGGACAGGGGTTAAGAGCCCAGCATTTT. Protein product: CASSPGQGLRAQHF.

The chain carries TRBV5-6 and TRBJ2-7, with TRBD1 matching 9 bases. V was clipped by 5 bases and J by 4 bases; unmatched bases: 10. Germline V lookup: CDR1 SGHDT, CDR2 YYEEEE. The CDR3 contains 15 residues. CDR3 sequence (DNA): TGTGCCAGCAGTAGCCCGGGACAGGGAGCATACGAGCAGTACTTC. This gives the protein CASSSPGQGAYEQYF.

This clone has just one count. The chain links TRBV6-8 to TRBJ1-1; a weak D match, TRBD1 (5 bases). Trimming pared 5 bases from V and 10 bases from J, leaving 38 bases between. The germline V gene encodes CDR1 MNHGY and CDR2 SAAAGT. The CDR3 consists of 20 residues. The CDR3 DNA follows: TGTGCCAGCAGTCCCGGGGGGGACTTTACCCCCTTTGACGGTAGTCGTGGAGCTTTCTTT. This encodes CASSPGGDFTPFDGSRGAFF.

The rearrangement joins TRBV7-9 to TRBJ2-3; tentatively, D is TRBD2 (6 bases). The germline gives CDR1 SEHNR, CDR2 FQNEAQ (reference sequence). The CDR3 extends over 16 amino acids. With 2 bases removed from V and 1 base from J, the gap between germline ends came to 13 bases. The CDR3 reads CASSLIRASGTDTQYF. CDR3 bases: TGTGCCAGCAGCTTAATACGGGCTAGCGGCACAGATACGCAGTATTTT. Variable domain in full (rest from reference TRBV7-9 and TRBJ2-3): DTGVSQNPRHKITKRGQNVTFRCDPISEHNRLYWYRQTLGQGPEFLTYFQNEAQLEKSRLLSDRFSAERPKGSFSTLEIQRTEQGDSAMYLCASSLIRASGTDTQYFGPGTRLTVL.

J is TRBJ1-1 and V is TRBV7-2, with D hard to call. CDR3 length equals 13 residues. CDR1 and CDR2 (germline): SGHTA, FQGNSA. Trimming cost V 2 bases and J 4 bases, with 8 bases left between them. CDR3 residues: CASSLSYGTEAFF. DNA for the CDR3: TGTGCCAGCAGCTTAAGCTATGGCACTGAAGCTTTCTTT.

This clone was counted a single time. This chain connects TRBV5-6 to TRBJ2-3; D is unresolved. Germline assignment: CDR1 SGHDT and CDR2 YYEEEE. The CDR3 has 14 amino acids. Between the trimmed V and J ends, which lost 0 bases and 12 bases, there was a span of 17 bases. The CDR3 DNA is TGTGCCAGCAGCTTGGACCCTCAGCGAGTCCCCCAGTATTTT. It yields the protein CASSLDPQRVPQYF.

The genes are TRBV2 and TRBJ1-5; 10 bases are a match to TRBD1. There are 17 residues in the CDR3. V lost 6 bases to trimming and J lost 5 bases; unmatched junction nucleotides: 13. Germline assignment: CDR1 SNHLY and CDR2 FYNNEI. This chain's CDR3 is CASRGTGEGIVDQPQHF. The CDR3 nucleotides read TGTGCCAGCAGGGGGACAGGGGAAGGGATAGTGGATCAGCCCCAGCATTTT.